This T cell receptor beta chain was captured in a study of shared clonotypes between healthy human individuals. Germline values: CDR1 SGHDN, CDR2 FVKESK. V was shortened by 4 bases and J by 3 bases, with 21 bases between the two germline ends. The CDR3 totals 17 residues. Naive CD8 cells, CD45RO-negative and positively selected for CCR7, excluded terminally differentiated effector memory CD45RA+ cells. The data were produced by immunoSEQ multiplex PCR, yet TCRdb's version contains in-frame clones alone and is incomplete. The sample contains under 1 million clones, about 91% of which appear only once.

The TCR was taken from a man in his thirties or forties in good health. This chain connects TRBV14 to TRBJ2-5, with a tentative D call TRBD2 (6 bases). The material sequenced was naive CD8+ T cells sorted from blood. In DNA, the CDR3 is TGTGCCAGCAGCCGGATAGCCGGGACTCGGATGGAAGAGACCCAGTACTTC. It codes for CASSRIAGTRMEETQYF.